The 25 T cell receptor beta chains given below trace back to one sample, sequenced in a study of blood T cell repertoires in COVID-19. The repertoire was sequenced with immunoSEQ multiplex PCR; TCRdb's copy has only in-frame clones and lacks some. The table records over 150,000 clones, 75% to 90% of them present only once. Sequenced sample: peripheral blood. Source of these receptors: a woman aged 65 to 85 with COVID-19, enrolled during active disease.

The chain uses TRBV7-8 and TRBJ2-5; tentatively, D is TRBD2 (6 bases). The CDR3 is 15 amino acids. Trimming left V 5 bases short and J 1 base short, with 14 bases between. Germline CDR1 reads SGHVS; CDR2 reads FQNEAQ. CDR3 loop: CASSDVGGSQETQYF. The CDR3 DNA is TGTGCCAGCAGCGACGTCGGGGGATCCCAAGAGACCCAGTACTTC.

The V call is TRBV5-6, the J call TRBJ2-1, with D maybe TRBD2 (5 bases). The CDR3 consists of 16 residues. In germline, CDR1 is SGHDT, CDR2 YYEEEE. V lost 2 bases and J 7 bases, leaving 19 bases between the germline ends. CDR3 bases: TGTGCCAGCAGCTTCTTCTCGGTCCTACCGGGGAATGAGCAGTTCTTC. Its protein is CASSFFSVLPGNEQFF.

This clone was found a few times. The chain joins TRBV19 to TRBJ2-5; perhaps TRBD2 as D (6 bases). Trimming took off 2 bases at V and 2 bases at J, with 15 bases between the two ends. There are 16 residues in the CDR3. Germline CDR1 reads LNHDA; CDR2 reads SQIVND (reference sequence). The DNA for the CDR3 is TGTGCCAGTAGTATATACCCGGGAGTAACGCAAGAGACCCAGTACTTC. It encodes CASSIYPGVTQETQYF.

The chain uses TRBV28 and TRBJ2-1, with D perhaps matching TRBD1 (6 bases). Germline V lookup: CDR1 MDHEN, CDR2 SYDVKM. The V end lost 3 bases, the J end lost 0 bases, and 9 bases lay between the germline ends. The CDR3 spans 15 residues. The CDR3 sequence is CASSFDRFSYNEQFF. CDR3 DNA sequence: TGTGCCAGCAGTTTTGACAGGTTCTCCTACAATGAGCAGTTCTTC.

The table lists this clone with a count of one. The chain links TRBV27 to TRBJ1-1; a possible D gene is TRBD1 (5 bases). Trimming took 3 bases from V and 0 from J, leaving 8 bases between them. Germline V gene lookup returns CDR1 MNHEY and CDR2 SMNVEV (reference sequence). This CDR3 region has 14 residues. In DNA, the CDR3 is TGTGCCAGCAGTTTTTCCAGGGTGAACACTGAAGCTTTCTTT. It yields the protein CASSFSRVNTEAFF.

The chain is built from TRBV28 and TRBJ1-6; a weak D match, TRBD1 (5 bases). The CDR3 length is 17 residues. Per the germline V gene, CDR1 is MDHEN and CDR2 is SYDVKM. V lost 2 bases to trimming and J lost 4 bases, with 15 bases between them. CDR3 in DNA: TGTGCCAGCAGTTTAGCCCCCTCGGGGGGATATAATTCACCCCTCCACTTT. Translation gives CASSLAPSGGYNSPLHF.

The CDR3 spells CAWRRSRISYEQYF. In DNA, the CDR3 is TGTGCCTGGAGGAGGAGCAGAATCTCCTACGAGCAGTACTTC. The J gene is TRBJ2-7, the V gene TRBV30; D is unclear. CDR3 length: 14 residues. The V end lost 3 bases, the J end lost 0 bases, and 12 bases lay between the germline ends. Germline V gene sequence: CDR1 GTSNPN, CDR2 SVGIG (reference sequence).

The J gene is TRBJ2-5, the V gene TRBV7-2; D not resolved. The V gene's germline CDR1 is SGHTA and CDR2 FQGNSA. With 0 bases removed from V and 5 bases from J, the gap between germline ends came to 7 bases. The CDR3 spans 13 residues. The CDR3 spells CASSLATAETQYF. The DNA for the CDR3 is TGTGCCAGCAGCTTAGCAACTGCGGAGACCCAGTACTTC.

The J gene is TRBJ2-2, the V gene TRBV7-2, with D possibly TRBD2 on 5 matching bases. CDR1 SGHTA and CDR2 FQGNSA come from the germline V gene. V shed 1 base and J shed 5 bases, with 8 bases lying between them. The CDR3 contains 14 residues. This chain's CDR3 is CASSLVGGTGELFF. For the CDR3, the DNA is TGTGCCAGCAGCTTAGTAGGCGGGACCGGGGAGCTGTTTTTT.

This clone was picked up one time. The CDR3 loop reads CASSFLGPGETQYF. In nucleotides, the CDR3 is TGTGCCAGCAGCTTCCTCGGACCAGGGGAGACCCAGTACTTC. The chain links TRBV5-4 to TRBJ2-5; tentative D call: TRBD1 (5 bases). There are 14 residues in the CDR3. V was shortened by 2 bases and J by 5 bases, with 13 bases between the two germline ends. Per the germline V gene, CDR1 is SGHNT and CDR2 is YYREEE (reference sequence).

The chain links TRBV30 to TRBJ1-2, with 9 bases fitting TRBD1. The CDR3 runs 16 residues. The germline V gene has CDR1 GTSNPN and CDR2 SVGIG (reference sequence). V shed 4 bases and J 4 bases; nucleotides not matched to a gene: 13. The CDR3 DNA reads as TGTGCCTGGATTTGGTCGGGACAGGGCCTTGGCTATGGCTACACCTTC. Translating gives CAWIWSGQGLGYGYTF.

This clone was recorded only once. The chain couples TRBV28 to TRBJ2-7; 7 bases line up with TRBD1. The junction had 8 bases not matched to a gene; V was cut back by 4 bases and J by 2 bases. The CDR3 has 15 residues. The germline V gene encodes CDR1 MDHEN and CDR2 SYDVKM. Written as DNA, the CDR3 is TGTGCCAGCAGTTCTCCCGGGACAGCCACCTACGAGCAGTACTTC. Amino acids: CASSSPGTATYEQYF.

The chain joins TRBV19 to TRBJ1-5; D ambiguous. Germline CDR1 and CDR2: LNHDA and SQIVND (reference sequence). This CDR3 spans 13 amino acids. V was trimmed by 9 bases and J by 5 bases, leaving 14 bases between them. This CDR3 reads CASRTQADQPQHF. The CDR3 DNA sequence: TGTGCCAGCAGAACCCAAGCGGATCAGCCCCAGCATTTT.

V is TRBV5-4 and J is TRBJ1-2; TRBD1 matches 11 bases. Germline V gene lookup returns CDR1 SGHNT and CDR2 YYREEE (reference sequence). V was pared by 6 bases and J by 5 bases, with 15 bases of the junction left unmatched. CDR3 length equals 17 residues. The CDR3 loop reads CASTPSVTGQGVYGYTF. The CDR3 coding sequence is TGTGCCAGCACCCCCAGTGTTACGGGACAGGGGGTTTATGGCTACACCTTC.

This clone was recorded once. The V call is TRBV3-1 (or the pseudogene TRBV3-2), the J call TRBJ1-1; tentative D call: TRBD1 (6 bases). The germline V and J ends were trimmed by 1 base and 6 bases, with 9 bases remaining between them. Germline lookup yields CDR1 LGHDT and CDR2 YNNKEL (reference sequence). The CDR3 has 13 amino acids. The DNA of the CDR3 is TGTGCCAGCAGCCAAGGGACAGAATCTGAAGCTTTCTTT. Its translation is CASSQGTESEAFF.

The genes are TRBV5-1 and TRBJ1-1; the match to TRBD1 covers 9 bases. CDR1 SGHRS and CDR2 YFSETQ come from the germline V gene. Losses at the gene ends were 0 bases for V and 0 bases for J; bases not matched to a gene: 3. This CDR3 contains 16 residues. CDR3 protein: CASSLDGQGMNTEAFF. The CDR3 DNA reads TGCGCCAGCAGCTTGGATGGACAGGGGATGAACACTGAAGCTTTCTTT.

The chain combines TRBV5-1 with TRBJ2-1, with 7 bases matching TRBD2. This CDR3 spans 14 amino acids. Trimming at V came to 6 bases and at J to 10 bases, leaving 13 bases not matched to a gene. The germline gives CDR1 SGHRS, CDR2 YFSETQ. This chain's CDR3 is CASKRGSGEDEQFF. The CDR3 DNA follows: TGCGCCAGCAAGCGGGGATCGGGAGAGGACGAGCAGTTCTTC. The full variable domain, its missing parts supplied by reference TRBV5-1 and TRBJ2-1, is KAGVTQTPRYLIKTRGQQVTLSCSPISGHRSVSWYQQTPGQGLQFLFEYFSETQRNKGNFPGRFSGRQFSNSRSEMNVSTLELGDSALYLCASKRGSGEDEQFFGPGTRLTVL.

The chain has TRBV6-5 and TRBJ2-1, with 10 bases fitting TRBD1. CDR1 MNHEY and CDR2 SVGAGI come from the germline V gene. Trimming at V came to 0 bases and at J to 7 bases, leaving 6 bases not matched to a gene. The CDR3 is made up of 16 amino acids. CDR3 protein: CASSYSGTGAWNEQFF. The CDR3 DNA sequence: TGTGCCAGCAGTTACTCGGGGACAGGGGCTTGGAATGAGCAGTTCTTC.

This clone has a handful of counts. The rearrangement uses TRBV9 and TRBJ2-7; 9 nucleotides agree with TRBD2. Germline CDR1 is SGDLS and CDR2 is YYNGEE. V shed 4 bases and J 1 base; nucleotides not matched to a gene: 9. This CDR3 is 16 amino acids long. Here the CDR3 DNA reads TGTGCCAGCAGCCCATCGAAGACTAGCGGATCCTACGAGCAGTACTTC. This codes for CASSPSKTSGSYEQYF.

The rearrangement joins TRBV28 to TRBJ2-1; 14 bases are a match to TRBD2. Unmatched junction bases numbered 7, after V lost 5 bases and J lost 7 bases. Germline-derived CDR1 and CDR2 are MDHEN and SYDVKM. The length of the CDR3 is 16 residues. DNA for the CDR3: TGTGCCAGCAGTGCCCGGACTAGCGGGGGGTTGAATGAGCAGTTCTTC. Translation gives CASSARTSGGLNEQFF.

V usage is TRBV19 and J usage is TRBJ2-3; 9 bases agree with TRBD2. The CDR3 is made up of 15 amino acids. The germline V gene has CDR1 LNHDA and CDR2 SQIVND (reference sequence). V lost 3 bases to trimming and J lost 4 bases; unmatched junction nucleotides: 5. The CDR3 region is CASSIGAGGADTQYF. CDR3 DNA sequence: TGTGCCAGTAGTATTGGAGCGGGAGGAGCAGATACGCAGTATTTT.

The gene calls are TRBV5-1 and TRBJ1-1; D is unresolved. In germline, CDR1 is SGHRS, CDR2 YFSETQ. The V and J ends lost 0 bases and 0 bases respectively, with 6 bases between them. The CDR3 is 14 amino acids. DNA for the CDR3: TGCGCCAGCAGCTTGGACAGCCTGAACACTGAAGCTTTCTTT. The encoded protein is CASSLDSLNTEAFF.

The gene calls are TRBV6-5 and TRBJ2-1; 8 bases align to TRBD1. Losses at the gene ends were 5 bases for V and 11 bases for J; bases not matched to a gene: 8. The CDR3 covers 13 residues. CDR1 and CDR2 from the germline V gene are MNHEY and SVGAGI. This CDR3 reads CASSPATGAKQFF. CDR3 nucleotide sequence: TGTGCCAGCAGTCCGGCGACAGGGGCGAAGCAGTTCTTC.

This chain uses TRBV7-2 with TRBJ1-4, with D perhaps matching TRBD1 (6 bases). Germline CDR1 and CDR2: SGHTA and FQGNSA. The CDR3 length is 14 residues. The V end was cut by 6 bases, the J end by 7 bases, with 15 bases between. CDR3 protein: CASRGRGYGEKLFF. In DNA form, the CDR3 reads TGTGCCAGCAGGGGAAGGGGGTATGGTGAAAAACTGTTTTTT.

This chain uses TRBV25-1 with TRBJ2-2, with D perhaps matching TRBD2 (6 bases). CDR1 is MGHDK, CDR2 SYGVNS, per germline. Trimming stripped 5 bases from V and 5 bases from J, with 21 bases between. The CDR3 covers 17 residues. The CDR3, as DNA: TGTGCCAGCAGTCCTCGTCGGGGGACGGTGGTAACCGGGGAGCTGTTTTTT. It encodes CASSPRRGTVVTGELFF.